This T cell receptor (beta chain) originates from a study of regulatory T cells in long-lasting Graves disease. This clonotype was counted ten times or more. Time point described: newly diagnosed GD, antithyroid drugs for less than 3 months. PBMC-extracted RNA yielded the TCR library. For TCR beta, libraries came from iRepertoire HTBI primers and Arm-PCR of CDR3 regions. TCRdb redid the calling of the multiplex PCR reads with MiXCR, one entry per CDR3 protein. Found here are approximately 400,000 distinct CDR3 sequences, 14% to 15% of them singletons; the top ten hold roughly 17%. The same data also contributed to another study, on T cells in Graves' hyperthyroidism and ophthalmopathy.

The clonotype comes from a woman under 40 with Graves disease. Sample: peripheral blood mononuclear cells (PBMCs), taken at new diagnosis, from a patient treated with antithyroid drugs.

The DNA of the CDR3 is TGCAGTGCTATCAGCGTCCGGCACCCCACAGATACGCAGTATTTT. This encodes CSAISVRHPTDTQYF. This chain connects TRBV20-1 to TRBJ2-3; D call uncertain. The length of the CDR3 is 15 residues. Germline V gives CDR1 DFQATT, CDR2 SNEGSKA (reference sequence). V was clipped by 4 bases and J by 2 bases, with 16 bases between them.